The next 6 T cell receptor beta chains were all read from a single sample in a study of patients and donors after allogeneic stem cell transplantation. TCRdb fed the RT-PCR reads into MiXCR, producing one record per CDR3 protein. The data contain about 110,000 distinct CDR3 sequences, approximately 35% of them seen just once; the ten biggest clones take up approximately 30%. Sequencing used blood, either unsorted or a sorted T cell fraction (not recorded which). These receptors originate from a human donor who was either an allogeneic HSCT recipient or a stem cell or donor lymphocyte infusion donor (not recorded which). It is not recorded whose cells these are; they may come from a transplant donor.

The CDR3, as DNA: TGTGCCAGCAGCTTAAGAGAAGGACAGATCTCCTCTGGGGCCAACGTCCTGACTTTC. This sequence encodes CASSLREGQISSGANVLTF. The chain joins TRBV11-2 to TRBJ2-6; D is perhaps TRBD1 (6 bases). The CDR3 is 19 amino acids. Looked up from germline, CDR1 is SGHAT and CDR2 is FQNNGV. V lost 2 bases and J lost 0, with 17 bases in between. Using reference TRBV11-2 and TRBJ2-6 for the parts outside the CDR3, the full variable domain is EAGVAQSPRYKIIEKRQSVAFWCNPISGHATLYWYQQILGQGPKLLIQFQNNGVVDDSQLPKDRFSAERLKGVDSTLKIQPAKLEDSAVYLCASSLREGQISSGANVLTFGAGSRLTVL.

The chain links TRBV25-1 to TRBJ1-1; D is uncertain. V was shortened by 7 bases and J by 4 bases, with 7 bases between the two germline ends. Germline V lookup: CDR1 MGHDK, CDR2 SYGVNS. The CDR3 is 11 residues long. CDR3 loop: CASMTITEAFF. The DNA of the CDR3 is TGTGCCAGCATGACAATCACTGAAGCTTTCTTT.

This clonotype was seen once. The chain links TRBV27 to TRBJ2-1; 8 positions match TRBD2. Germline assignment: CDR1 MNHEY and CDR2 SMNVEV (reference sequence). V shed 3 bases and J 6 bases; nucleotides not matched to a gene: 4. The CDR3 consists of 14 residues. CDR3 bases: TGTGCCAGCAGTTTCAGCGGGAGAGGCAATGAGCAGTTCTTC. Amino acid sequence: CASSFSGRGNEQFF.

The table lists this clonotype with a few counts. The chain carries TRBV20-1 and TRBJ2-7, with D maybe TRBD2 (6 bases). V was trimmed by 7 bases and J by 4 bases, leaving 20 bases between them. CDR1 is DFQATT, CDR2 SNEGSKA, per germline (reference sequence). The CDR3 is 14 amino acids. The chain's CDR3 is CSVAPGLGEYEQYF. The CDR3 DNA sequence: TGCAGTGTCGCACCGGGACTCGGGGAATACGAGCAGTACTTC.

The V call is TRBV24-1, the J call TRBJ2-3; 9 bases are shared with TRBD1. Trimming removed 4 bases from V and 2 bases from J; junction bases left unmatched: 6. Germline values: CDR1 KGHDR, CDR2 SFDVKD. CDR3 size: 16 residues. In nucleotides, the CDR3 is TGTGCCACCAGTGAAAACAGGGGGCGATACACAGATACGCAGTATTTT. It translates to CATSENRGRYTDTQYF.

This chain joins TRBV5-1 and TRBJ1-2, with D perhaps matching TRBD1 (5 bases). The germline V and J ends were trimmed by 2 bases and 6 bases, with 23 bases remaining between them. This CDR3 spans 17 amino acids. CDR1 is SGHRS and CDR2 is YFSETQ in the germline V gene. This chain's CDR3 is CASSFGPRGFTYHGYTF. The CDR3 region has the DNA TGCGCCAGCAGCTTTGGACCACGGGGGTTTACTTACCATGGCTACACCTTC.